This T cell receptor beta chain was captured in a study of blood T cells in healthy people across ages. Broader study findings: Naive and antigen-experienced cells could not be conclusively compared, given unsorted PBMCs.

It was with a sample-barcoded 5' primer and a J-beta primer mix that a second PCR of roughly 7 to 12 cycles was run. TCRdb independently ran MiXCR on the 5' RACE reads; one entry per CDR3 protein. The sample shows 700,000 to 850,000 distinct CDR3 sequences, about 55% of them seen only once. With respect to this clonotype: Its antigen is currently unknown.

V shed 4 bases and J shed 12 bases, with 22 bases lying between them. Per the germline V gene, CDR1 is MNHEY and CDR2 is SMNVEV (reference sequence). This CDR3 spans 15 amino acids. The sequenced sample was blood. The chain has TRBV27 and TRBJ2-1; TRBD1 is a possible D gene (6 bases). The receptor was isolated from a man of 80 years or more in good health. In DNA form, the CDR3 reads TGTGCCAGCAGTTCCGCGGAGATCCGCCGAGGGGGGCAGTTCTTC. Its translation: CASSSAEIRRGGQFF.